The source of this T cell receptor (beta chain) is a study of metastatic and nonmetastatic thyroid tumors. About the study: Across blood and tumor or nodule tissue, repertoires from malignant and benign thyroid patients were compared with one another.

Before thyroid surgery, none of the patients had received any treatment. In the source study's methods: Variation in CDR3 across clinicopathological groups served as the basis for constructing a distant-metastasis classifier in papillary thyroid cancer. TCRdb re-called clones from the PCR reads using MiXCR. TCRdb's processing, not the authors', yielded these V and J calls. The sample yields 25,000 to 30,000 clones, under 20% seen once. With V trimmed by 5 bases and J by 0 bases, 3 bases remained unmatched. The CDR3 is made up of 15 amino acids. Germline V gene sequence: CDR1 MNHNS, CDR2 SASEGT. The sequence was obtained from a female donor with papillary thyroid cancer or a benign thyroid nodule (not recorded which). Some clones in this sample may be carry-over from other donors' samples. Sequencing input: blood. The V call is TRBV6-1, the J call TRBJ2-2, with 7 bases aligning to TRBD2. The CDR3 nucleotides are TGTGCCAGCAGTTGGAGCGGGGCGAACACCGGGGAGCTGTTTTTT. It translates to CASSWSGANTGELFF.